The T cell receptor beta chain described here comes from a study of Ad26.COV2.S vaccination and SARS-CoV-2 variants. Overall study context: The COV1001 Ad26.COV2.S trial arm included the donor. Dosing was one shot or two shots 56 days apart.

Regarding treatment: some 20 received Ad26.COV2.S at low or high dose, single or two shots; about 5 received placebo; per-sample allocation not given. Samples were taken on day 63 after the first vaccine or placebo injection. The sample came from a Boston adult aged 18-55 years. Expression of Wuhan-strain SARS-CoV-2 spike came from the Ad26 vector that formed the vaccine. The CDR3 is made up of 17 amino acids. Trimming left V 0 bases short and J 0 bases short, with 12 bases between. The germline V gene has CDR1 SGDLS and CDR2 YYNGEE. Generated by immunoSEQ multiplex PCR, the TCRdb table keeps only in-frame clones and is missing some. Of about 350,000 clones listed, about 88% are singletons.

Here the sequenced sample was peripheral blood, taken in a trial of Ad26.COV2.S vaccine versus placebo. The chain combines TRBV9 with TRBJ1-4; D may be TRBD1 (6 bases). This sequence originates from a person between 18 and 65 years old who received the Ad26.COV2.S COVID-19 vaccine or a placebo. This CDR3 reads CASSVEDRQATNEKLFF. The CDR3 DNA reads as TGTGCCAGCAGCGTAGAAGACAGACAGGCAACTAATGAAAAACTGTTTTTT. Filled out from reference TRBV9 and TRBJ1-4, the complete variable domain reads DSGVTQTPKHLITATGQRVTLRCSPRSGDLSVYWYQQSLDQGLQFLIQYYNGEERAKGNILERFSAQQFPDLHSELNLSSLELGDSALYFCASSVEDRQATNEKLFFGSGTQLSVL.